This T cell receptor (beta chain) is from a study of CD8 T cells in Susac syndrome. Regarding this clonotype: The antigen is undetermined.

Random hexamers served to reverse transcribe roughly 0.5 to 1 ug RNA. Amplification of the TCR beta CDR3 was carried out by immunoSEQ multiplex PCR, which spanned a total of 54 Vbeta and 13 Jbeta segments. MiXCR was run by TCRdb on the immunoSEQ multiplex PCR reads, yielding one entry per CDR3 protein. The data show a few hundred thousand distinct CDR3 sequences, roughly 94% seen once. V was cut by 3 bases and J by 3 bases, with 6 bases left in between. The germline CDR1 and CDR2 sequences are MDHEN and SYDVKM. This CDR3 region has 14 residues. Notes on the study in general: An acknowledgment was made by the study that its TCR sequencing and HLA analysis involved relatively few individuals.

The clonotype comes from a human donor with multiple sclerosis. This chain connects TRBV28 to TRBJ2-6, with no clear D. What was sequenced was CD4+ T cells from PBMCs. The CDR3 spells CASSLGGGANVLTF. In nucleotides, the CDR3 is TGTGCCAGCAGTTTGGGCGGTGGGGCCAACGTCCTGACTTTC.